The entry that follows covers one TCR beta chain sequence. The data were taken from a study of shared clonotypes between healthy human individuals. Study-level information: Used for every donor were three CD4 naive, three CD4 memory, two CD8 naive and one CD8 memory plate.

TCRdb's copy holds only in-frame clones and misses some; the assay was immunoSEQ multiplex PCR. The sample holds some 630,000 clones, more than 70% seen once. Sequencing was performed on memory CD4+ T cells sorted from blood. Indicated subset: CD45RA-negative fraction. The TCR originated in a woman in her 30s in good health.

Here the CDR3 reads CAWSKGPDTQYF. CDR3 in DNA: TGTGCCTGGAGTAAGGGGCCAGATACGCAGTATTTT. This chain joins TRBV30 and TRBJ2-3; tentative D call: TRBD1 (5 bases). The germline V gene encodes CDR1 GTSNPN and CDR2 SVGIG (reference sequence). The CDR3 sequence is 12 residues long. V was clipped by 2 bases and J by 4 bases, with 7 bases between them.